This record covers a single T cell receptor (beta chain). The target antigen is unknown. Germline V gene data show CDR1 as MNHEY and CDR2 as SVGEGT. The CDR3 extends over 14 amino acids. J gave up 0 bases and V 7 bases, and 3 bases lay outside the gene matches. The data belong to a study of Graves' ophthalmopathy and Graves' hyperthyroidism. Study-wide background: Peripheral blood samples were taken at initial diagnosis, before any treatment. Notes on the study in general: At about 69% sensitivity and roughly 72% specificity, the model predicted progression of the ophthalmopathy.

PBMCs were isolated by Ficoll-Paque density gradient centrifugation, using over 9.5 ml of fresh peripheral blood as the starting material. RNA transcripts yielded amplified TCR beta CDR3 regions. Investigators did first-round RT-PCR with HTBI primers, then second-round multiplex PCR. One entry per CDR3 protein, called by TCRdb with MiXCR from the multiplex PCR reads. The sample records roughly 500,000 distinct CDR3 sequences, over 13% being singletons. Sequencing was carried out using blood. V and J are TRBV6-2 or TRBV6-3 and TRBJ1-3, with 7 bases matching TRBD1. The receptor was isolated from a woman aged 30 to 39 with Graves' ophthalmopathy. CDR3: CASTWDSSGNTIYF. Here the CDR3 DNA reads TGTGCCAGCACCTGGGACAGCTCTGGAAACACCATATATTTT.